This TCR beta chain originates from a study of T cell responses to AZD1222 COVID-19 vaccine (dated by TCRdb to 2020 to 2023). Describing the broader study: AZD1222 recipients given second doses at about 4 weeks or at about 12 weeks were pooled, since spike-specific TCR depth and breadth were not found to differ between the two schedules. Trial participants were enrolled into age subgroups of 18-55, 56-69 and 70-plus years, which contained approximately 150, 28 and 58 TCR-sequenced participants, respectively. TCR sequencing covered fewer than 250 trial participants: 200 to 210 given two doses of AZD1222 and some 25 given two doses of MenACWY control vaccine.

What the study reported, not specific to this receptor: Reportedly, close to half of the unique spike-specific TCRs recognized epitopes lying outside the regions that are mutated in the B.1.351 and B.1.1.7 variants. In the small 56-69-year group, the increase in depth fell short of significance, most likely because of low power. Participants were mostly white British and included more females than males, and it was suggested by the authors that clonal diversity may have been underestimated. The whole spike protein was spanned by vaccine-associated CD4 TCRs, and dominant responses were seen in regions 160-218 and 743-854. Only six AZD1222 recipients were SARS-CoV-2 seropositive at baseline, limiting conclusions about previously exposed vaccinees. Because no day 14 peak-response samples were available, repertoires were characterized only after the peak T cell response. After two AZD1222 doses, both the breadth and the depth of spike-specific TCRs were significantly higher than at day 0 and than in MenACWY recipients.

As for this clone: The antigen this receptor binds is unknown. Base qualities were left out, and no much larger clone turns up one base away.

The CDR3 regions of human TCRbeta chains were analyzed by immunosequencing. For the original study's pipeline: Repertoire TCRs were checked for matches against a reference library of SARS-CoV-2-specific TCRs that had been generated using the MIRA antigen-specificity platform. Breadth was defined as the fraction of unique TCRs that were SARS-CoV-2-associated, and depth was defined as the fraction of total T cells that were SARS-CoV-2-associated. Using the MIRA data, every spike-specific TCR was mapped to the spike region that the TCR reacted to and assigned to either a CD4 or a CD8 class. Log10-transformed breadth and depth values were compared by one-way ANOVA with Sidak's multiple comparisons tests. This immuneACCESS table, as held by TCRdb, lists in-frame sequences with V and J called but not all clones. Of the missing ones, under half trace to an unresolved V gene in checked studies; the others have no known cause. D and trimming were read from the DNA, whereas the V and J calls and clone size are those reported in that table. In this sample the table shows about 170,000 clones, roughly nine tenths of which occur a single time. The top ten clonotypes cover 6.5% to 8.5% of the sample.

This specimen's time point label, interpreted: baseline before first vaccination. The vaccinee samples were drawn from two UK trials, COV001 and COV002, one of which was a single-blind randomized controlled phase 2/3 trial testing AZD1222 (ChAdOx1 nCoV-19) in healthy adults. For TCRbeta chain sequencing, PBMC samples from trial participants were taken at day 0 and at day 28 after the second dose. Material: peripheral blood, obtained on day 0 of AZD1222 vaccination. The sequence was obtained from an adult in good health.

The DNA reads TGTGCCAGCAGCCGAGAGGACAGGGGGCCCTCCAATGAGCAGTTCTTC. The encoded protein is CASSREDRGPSNEQFF. The V and J genes are TRBV27 and TRBJ2-1; TRBD1 aligns with 11 central bases. The CDR3 numbers 16 residues from cysteine through phenylalanine. The CDR3 DNA has 48 bases and is translated from base 1. Relative to germline, V is missing 6 bases and J is missing 6 bases, with 10 bases of the junction outside any gene match. The germline V gene (reference sequence) supplies CDR1 MNHEY and CDR2 SMNVEV.